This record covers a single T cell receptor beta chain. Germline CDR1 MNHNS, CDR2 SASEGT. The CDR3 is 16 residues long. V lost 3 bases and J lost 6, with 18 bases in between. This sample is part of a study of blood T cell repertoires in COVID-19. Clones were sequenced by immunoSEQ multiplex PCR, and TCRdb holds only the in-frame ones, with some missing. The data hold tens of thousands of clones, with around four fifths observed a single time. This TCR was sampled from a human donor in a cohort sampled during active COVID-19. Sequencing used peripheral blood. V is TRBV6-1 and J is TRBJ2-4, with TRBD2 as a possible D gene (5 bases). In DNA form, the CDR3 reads TGTGCCAGCAGTGAGGTACCCGGGAATACCGGAAACATTCAGTACTTC. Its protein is CASSEVPGNTGNIQYF.